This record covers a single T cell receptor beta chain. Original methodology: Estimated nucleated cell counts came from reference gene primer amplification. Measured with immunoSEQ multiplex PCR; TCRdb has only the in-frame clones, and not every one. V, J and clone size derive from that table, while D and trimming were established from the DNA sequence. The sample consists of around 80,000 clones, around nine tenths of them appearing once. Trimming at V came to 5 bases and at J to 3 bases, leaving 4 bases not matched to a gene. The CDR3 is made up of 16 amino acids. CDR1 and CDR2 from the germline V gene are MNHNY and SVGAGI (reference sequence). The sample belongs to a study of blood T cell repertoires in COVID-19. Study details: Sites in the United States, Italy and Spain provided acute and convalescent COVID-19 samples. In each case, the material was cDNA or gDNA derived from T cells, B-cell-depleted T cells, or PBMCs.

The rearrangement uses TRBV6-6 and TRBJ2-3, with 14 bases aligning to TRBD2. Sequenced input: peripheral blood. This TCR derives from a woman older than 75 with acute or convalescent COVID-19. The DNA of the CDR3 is TGTGCCAGCAGTCCGACTAGCGGGGGGGATACAGATACGCAGTATTTT. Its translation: CASSPTSGGDTDTQYF.